One sample yielded the 14 T cell receptor beta chains listed below, sequenced in a study of control samples from healthy donors and cancer patients. The assay was immunoSEQ multiplex PCR, and TCRdb's table has in-frame clones only and misses some. The table includes roughly 130,000 clones, roughly 90% detected once. The specimen was blood. The receptors here all came from a man aged 25 to 40 in good health.

The chain links TRBV7-2 to TRBJ2-3, with D unresolved. CDR1 SGHTA and CDR2 FQGNSA come from the germline V gene. The V and J ends lost 3 bases and 2 bases respectively, with 12 bases between them. CDR3 length equals 15 residues. In DNA form, the CDR3 reads TGTGCCAGCAGCTTTTCCGTCTTGTACACAGATACGCAGTATTTT. It is translated as CASSFSVLYTDTQYF.

This chain joins TRBV15 and TRBJ1-2, with 7 bases that match TRBD1. The V gene's germline CDR1 is LNHNV and CDR2 YYDKDF (reference sequence). The junction had 6 bases not matched to a gene; V was cut back by 6 bases and J by 5 bases. This CDR3 region has 13 residues. CDR3 sequence: CATRPTGTYGYTF. DNA of the CDR3: TGTGCCACCAGACCGACAGGGACATATGGCTACACCTTC.

This clone was counted once. The chain couples TRBV5-1 to TRBJ2-3; unclear D gene. Germline-derived CDR1 and CDR2 are SGHRS and YFSETQ. V was pared by 7 bases and J by 3 bases, with 9 bases between. The CDR3 consists of 12 residues. The CDR3 sequence: CASFRRTDTQYF. The DNA of the CDR3 is TGCGCCAGCTTCCGACGGACAGATACGCAGTATTTT.

The chain links TRBV4-3 to TRBJ1-4, with D perhaps TRBD1 (5 bases). Per germline, CDR1 LGHNA and CDR2 YSLEER. This CDR3 region has 15 residues. Trimming removed 4 bases from V and 7 bases from J, with 16 bases in between. This CDR3 reads CASSLQGTTREKLFF. CDR3 DNA sequence: TGCGCCAGCAGCCTACAAGGGACCACCCGTGAAAAACTGTTTTTT.

This clone was seen more than once but under ten times. The V gene is TRBV6-4, the J gene TRBJ2-7; 11 nucleotides line up with TRBD1. CDR1 MRHNA and CDR2 SNTAGT come from the germline V gene. The CDR3 spans 15 residues. V shed 3 bases and J 4 bases; nucleotides not matched to a gene: 5. In DNA, the CDR3 is TGTGCCAGCAGTGAATCCGGGACAGGGGGGTACGAGCAGTACTTC. Residues: CASSESGTGGYEQYF.

V and J are TRBV2 and TRBJ2-6, with D perhaps matching TRBD1 or TRBD2 (6 bases each). Trimming removed 6 bases from V and 5 bases from J, with 17 bases in between. Germline V gene sequence: CDR1 SNHLY, CDR2 FYNNEI. This CDR3 region has 16 residues. In nucleotides, the CDR3 is TGTGCCAGCAGCGGGATGAGGGGGGCCTGGGCCAACGTCCTGACTTTC. As protein: CASSGMRGAWANVLTF.

This chain uses TRBV10-3 with TRBJ2-2; the D gene is possibly TRBD1 (5 bases). The CDR3 sequence is 14 residues long. V lost 2 bases, J lost 4 bases, and 8 bases lay in between. Germline CDR1 ENHRY, CDR2 SYGVKD. The CDR3 nucleotides read TGTGCCATCAGTGAGATCAGGGTCACCGGGGAGCTGTTTTTT. It encodes CAISEIRVTGELFF.

The chain recombines TRBV7-9 with TRBJ1-4; possibly TRBD1 for D (5 bases). CDR3 length equals 16 residues. The germline V gene encodes CDR1 SEHNR and CDR2 FQNEAQ (reference sequence). The V gene lost 4 bases and the J gene lost 0 bases, with 12 bases spanning the gap. The CDR3: CASSSGTTATNEKLFF. CDR3 in DNA: TGTGCCAGCAGCTCCGGGACCACAGCAACTAATGAAAAACTGTTTTTT.

The chain carries TRBV4-1 and TRBJ1-1, with 7 bases identical to TRBD1. This CDR3 is built from 17 residues. Germline V lookup: CDR1 MGHRA, CDR2 YSYEKL. V lost 0 bases and J lost 1; bases outside the gene matches: 8. The DNA of the CDR3 is TGCGCCAGCAGCCAAGATCATATTGACAGGGCGAACACTGAAGCTTTCTTT. Protein sequence: CASSQDHIDRANTEAFF.

The chain uses TRBV28 and TRBJ2-3; 14 bases match TRBD2. CDR1 is MDHEN and CDR2 is SYDVKM in the germline V gene. The V and J ends lost 5 bases and 4 bases, in that order; junction bases with no gene match: 5. There are 16 residues in the CDR3. CDR3 in DNA: TGTGCCAGCAGTCTGACTAGCGGGAGGGCCCCAGATACGCAGTATTTT. This translates into CASSLTSGRAPDTQYF.

This sequence joins TRBV30 and TRBJ1-1, with 9 bases that match TRBD1. Germline CDR1 and CDR2: GTSNPN and SVGIG (reference sequence). The J segment lost 4 bases and the V segment lost 2 bases, leaving 8 bases of the junction unmatched. The CDR3 is made up of 15 amino acids. CDR3 bases: TGTGCCTGGAGTTTGACCGCGGGACAGGGCACTGAAGCTTTCTTT. Translated, it gives CAWSLTAGQGTEAFF.

The J gene is TRBJ2-2, the V gene TRBV6-1, with TRBD1 as a possible D gene (5 bases). Trimming took 2 bases from V and 6 from J, leaving 13 bases between them. CDR3 size: 15 residues. Germline V gene sequence: CDR1 MNHNS, CDR2 SASEGT. The CDR3 reads CASSESPGSAGELFF. For the CDR3, the DNA is TGTGCCAGCAGTGAAAGTCCAGGGTCGGCCGGGGAGCTGTTTTTT.

The chain joins TRBV18 to TRBJ2-2; D ambiguous. The germline V gene has CDR1 KGHSH and CDR2 LQKENI. There are 13 residues in the CDR3. Trimming removed 9 bases from V and 0 bases from J, with 8 bases in between. The CDR3 DNA reads TGTGCCAGTCATATACCGAACACCGGGGAGCTGTTTTTT. Encoded protein: CASHIPNTGELFF. The entire variable domain, with the rest obtained from reference TRBV18 and TRBJ2-2, is as follows: NAGVMQNPRHLVRRRGQEARLRCSPMKGHSHVYWYRQLPEEGLKFMVYLQKENIIDESGMPKERFSAEFPKEGPSILRIQQVVRGDSAAYFCASHIPNTGELFFGEGSRLTVL.

This clone appeared once. The chain carries TRBV5-1 and TRBJ2-2, with 9 bases lining up with TRBD2. The germline V gene encodes CDR1 SGHRS and CDR2 YFSETQ. V lost 5 bases and J lost 0; bases outside the gene matches: 5. This CDR3 has 16 residues. The CDR3 DNA is TGCGCCAGCAGGATAGCGGGGGATACGAACACCGGGGAGCTGTTTTTT. Amino acid sequence: CASRIAGDTNTGELFF.